Following are 2 T cell receptor beta chains from one sample sequenced in a study of blood T cell repertoires in COVID-19. Assay: immunoSEQ multiplex PCR; the TCRdb copy retains only in-frame clones and omits some. The table has 150,000 to 190,000 clones, 75% to 90% seen once. The sample was peripheral blood. These receptor sequences come from a woman aged 35 to 49 with acute or convalescent COVID-19.

The chain carries TRBV4-2 and TRBJ2-4; D is unresolved. V dropped 4 bases and J dropped 12 bases, with 10 bases sitting between them. There are 11 residues in the CDR3. Germline V gives CDR1 LGHNA, CDR2 YNFKEQ. The chain's CDR3 is CASSRQSAQYF. The CDR3 nucleotides are TGTGCCAGCAGCCGCCAGAGCGCTCAGTACTTC.

The chain employs TRBV14 and TRBJ2-2; 7 positions match TRBD2. CDR1 and CDR2 from the germline V gene are SGHDN and FVKESK. The CDR3 sequence is 14 residues long. Unmatched junction bases numbered 2, after V lost 1 base and J lost 6 bases. CDR3 sequence (DNA): TGTGCCAGCAGCCAAGCGGGGGGAGCCGGGGAGCTGTTTTTT. It translates to CASSQAGGAGELFF.